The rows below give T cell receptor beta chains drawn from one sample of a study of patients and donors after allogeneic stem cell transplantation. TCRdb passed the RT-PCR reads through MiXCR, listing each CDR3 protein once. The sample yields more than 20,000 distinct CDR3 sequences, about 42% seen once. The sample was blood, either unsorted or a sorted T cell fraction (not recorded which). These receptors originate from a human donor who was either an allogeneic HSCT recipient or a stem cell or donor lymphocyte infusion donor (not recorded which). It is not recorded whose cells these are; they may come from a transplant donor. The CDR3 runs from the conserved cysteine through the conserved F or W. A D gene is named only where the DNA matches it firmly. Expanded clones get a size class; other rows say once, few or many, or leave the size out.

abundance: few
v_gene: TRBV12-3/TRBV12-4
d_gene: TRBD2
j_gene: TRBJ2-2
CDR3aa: CATVRLAGGPNTGELFF
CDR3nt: TGTGCCACCGTAAGGCTAGCGGGAGGGCCGAACACCGGGGAGCTGTTTTTT

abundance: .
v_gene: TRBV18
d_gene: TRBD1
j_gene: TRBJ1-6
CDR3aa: CASSPGQLNSPLHF
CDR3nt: TGTGCCAGCTCACCGGGACAGCTAAATTCACCCCTCCACTTT

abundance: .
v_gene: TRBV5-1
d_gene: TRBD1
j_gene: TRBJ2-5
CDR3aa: CASSLAGTVQETQYF
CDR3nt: TGCGCCAGCAGCTTGGCCGGGACAGTCCAAGAGACCCAGTACTTC

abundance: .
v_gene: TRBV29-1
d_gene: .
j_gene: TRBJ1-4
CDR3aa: CSVGGGQEHEKLFF
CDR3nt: TGCAGCGTTGGGGGGGGGCAGGAGCACGAAAAACTGTTTTTT

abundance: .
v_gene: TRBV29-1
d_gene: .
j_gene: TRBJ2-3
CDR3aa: CSVERAAYTDTQYF
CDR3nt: TGCAGCGTCGAACGGGCGGCCTACACAGATACGCAGTATTTT

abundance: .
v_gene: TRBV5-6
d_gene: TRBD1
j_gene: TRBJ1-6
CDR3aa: CASSLAAGGNSPLHF
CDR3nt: TGTGCCAGCAGCTTGGCTGCAGGGGGTAATTCACCCCTCCACTTT

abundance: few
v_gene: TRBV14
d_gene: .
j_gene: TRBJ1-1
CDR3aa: CASSRTQRMDTEAFF
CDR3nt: TGTGCCAGCAGCCGGACTCAAAGGATGGACACTGAAGCTTTCTTT

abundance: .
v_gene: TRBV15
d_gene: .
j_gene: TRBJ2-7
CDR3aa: CATSRDRAVISYEQYF
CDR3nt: TGTGCCACCAGCAGAGATCGGGCAGTTATCTCCTACGAGCAGTACTTC

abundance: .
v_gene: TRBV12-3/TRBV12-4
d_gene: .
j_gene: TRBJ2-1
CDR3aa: CASSYGGSSYNEQFF
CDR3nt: TGTGCCAGCAGTTATGGCGGTAGCTCCTACAATGAGCAGTTCTTC

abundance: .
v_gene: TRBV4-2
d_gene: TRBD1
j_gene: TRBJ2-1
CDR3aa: CASSQALGTGGPNEQFF
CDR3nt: TGTGCCAGCAGCCAAGCTCTAGGGACAGGGGGTCCCAATGAGCAGTTCTTC

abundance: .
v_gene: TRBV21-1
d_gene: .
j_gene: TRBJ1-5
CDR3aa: CASSTGRYNQPQHF
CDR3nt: TGTGCCAGCAGCACTGGGCGCTACAATCAGCCCCAGCATTTT

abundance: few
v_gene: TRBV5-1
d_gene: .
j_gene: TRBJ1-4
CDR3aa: CASSPEGPWYEKLFF
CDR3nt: TGCGCCAGCAGCCCGGAGGGGCCCTGGTACGAAAAACTGTTTTTT

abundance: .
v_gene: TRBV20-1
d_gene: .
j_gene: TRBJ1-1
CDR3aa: CSAEGQLNTEAFF
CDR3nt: TGCAGTGCCGAGGGACAATTGAACACTGAAGCTTTCTTT

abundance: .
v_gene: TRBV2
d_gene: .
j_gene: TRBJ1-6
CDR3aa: CASSETDSYNSPLHF
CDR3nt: TGTGCCAGCAGTGAGACTGACTCCTATAATTCACCCCTCCACTTT

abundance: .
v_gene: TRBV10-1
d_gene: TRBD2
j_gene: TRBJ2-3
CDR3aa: CASSSSGRADTQYF
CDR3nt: TGCGCCAGCAGTTCTAGCGGGAGGGCAGATACGCAGTATTTT

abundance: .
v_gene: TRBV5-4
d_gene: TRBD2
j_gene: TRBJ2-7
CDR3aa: CASSLDLAGGREQYF
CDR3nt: TGTGCCAGCAGCTTGGACCTAGCGGGAGGTCGCGAGCAGTACTTC

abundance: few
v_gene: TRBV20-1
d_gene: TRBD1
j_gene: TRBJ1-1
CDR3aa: CSATQGAAEAFF
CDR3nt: TGCAGTGCTACACAGGGGGCTGCTGAAGCTTTCTTT

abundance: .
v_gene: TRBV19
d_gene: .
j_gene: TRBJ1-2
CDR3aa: CASSTGPPSYTF
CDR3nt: TGTGCCAGTAGTACGGGACCTCCAAGCTACACCTTC

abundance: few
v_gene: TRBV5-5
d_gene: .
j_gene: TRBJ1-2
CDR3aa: CASSLDSYGYTF
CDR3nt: TGTGCCAGCAGCTTGGATAGCTATGGCTACACCTTC

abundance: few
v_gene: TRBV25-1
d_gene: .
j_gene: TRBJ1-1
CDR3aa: CASANSMNTEAFF
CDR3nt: TGTGCCAGCGCGAACAGCATGAACACTGAAGCTTTCTTT

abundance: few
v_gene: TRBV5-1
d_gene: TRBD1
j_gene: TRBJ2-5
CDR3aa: CASSLGQGNTRETQYF
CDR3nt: TGCGCCAGCAGCTTGGGACAGGGGAATACGAGAGAGACCCAGTACTTC

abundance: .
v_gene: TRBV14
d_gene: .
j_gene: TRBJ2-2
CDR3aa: CASSQVASLGSGELFF
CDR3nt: TGTGCCAGCAGCCAAGTGGCTAGCCTCGGTAGCGGGGAGCTGTTTTTT

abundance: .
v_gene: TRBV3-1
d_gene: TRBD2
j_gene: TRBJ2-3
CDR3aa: CASSLLLAGGPADTQYF
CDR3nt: TGTGCCAGCAGCCTTCTTCTAGCGGGGGGGCCCGCAGATACGCAGTATTTT

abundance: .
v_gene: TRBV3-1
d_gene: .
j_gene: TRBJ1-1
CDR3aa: CASSQETGGRAEAFF
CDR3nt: TGTGCCAGCAGCCAAGAGACCGGGGGGCGGGCTGAAGCTTTCTTT

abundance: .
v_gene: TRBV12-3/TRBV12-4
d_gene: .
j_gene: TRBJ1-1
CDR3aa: CASSFEPTLNTEAFF
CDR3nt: TGTGCCAGCAGTTTCGAACCAACCTTGAACACTGAAGCTTTCTTT

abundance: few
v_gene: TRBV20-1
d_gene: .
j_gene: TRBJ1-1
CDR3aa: CSARGEGSTEAFF
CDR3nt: TGCAGTGCTAGAGGGGAGGGTAGCACTGAAGCTTTCTTT

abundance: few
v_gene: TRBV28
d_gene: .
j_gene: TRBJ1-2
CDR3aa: CASREQGLASRYGYTF
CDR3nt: TGTGCCAGCAGGGAGCAGGGTTTGGCGAGTCGCTATGGCTACACCTTC

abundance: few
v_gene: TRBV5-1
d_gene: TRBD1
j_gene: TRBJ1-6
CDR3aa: CASSLRDSNSPLHF
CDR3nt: TGCGCCAGCAGCTTGAGGGACAGTAATTCACCCCTCCACTTT

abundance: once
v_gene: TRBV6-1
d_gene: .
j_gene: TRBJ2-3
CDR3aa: CASSEGIWTLTDTQYF
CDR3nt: TGTGCCAGCAGTGAAGGTATATGGACCCTCACAGATACGCAGTATTTT

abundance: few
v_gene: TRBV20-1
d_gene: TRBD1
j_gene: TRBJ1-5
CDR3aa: CSANTGGAFNQPQHF
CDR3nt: TGCAGTGCGAATACAGGGGGCGCATTTAATCAGCCCCAGCATTTT

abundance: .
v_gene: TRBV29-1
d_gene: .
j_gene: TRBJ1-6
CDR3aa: CSVQTGSSYNSPLHF
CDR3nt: TGCAGCGTCCAAACAGGGTCATCCTATAATTCACCCCTCCACTTT

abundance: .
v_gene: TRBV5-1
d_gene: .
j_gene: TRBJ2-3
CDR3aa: CASSLVPGSDTQYF
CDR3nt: TGCGCCAGCAGCTTGGTTCCGGGATCAGATACACAGTATTTT

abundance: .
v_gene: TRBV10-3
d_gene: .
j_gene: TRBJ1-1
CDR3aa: CAISEYRTDTTEAFF
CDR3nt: TGTGCCATCAGTGAATACCGGACAGATACCACTGAAGCTTTCTTT

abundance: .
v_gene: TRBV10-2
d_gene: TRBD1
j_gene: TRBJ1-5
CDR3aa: CATSGDRYNQPQHF
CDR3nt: TGCGCCACCTCGGGGGACAGGTACAATCAGCCCCAGCATTTT

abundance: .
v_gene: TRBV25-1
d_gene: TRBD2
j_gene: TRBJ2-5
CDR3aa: CASSDSSGRGAGETQYF
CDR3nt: TGTGCCAGCAGTGACTCAAGTGGGCGGGGGGCCGGAGAGACCCAGTACTTC

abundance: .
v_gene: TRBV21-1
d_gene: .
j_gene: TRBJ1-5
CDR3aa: CASSPHARTGGNQPQHF
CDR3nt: TGTGCCAGCAGCCCCCATGCACGGACAGGGGGCAATCAGCCCCAGCATTTT

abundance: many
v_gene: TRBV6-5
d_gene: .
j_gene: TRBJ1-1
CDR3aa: CASSYRGVEAFF
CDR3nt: TGTGCCAGCAGTTACAGAGGGGTTGAAGCTTTCTTT

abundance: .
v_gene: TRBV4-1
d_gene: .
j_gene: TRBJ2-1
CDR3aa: CASSQGRMSSYNEQFF
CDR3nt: TGCGCCAGCAGCCAAGGCCGTATGAGCTCCTACAATGAGCAGTTCTTC

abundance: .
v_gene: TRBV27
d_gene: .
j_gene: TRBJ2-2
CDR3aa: CASSLRGANTGELFF
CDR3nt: TGTGCCAGCAGTTTAAGAGGGGCCAACACCGGGGAGCTGTTTTTT

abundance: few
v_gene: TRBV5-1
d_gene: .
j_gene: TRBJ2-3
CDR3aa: CASSLVGVTRDTQYF
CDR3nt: TGCGCCAGCAGCTTGGTCGGGGTGACACGTGATACGCAGTATTTT

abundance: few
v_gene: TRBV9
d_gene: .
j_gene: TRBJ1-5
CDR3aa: CASSATGTSQPQHF
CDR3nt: TGTGCCAGCAGCGCGACAGGTACCAGTCAGCCCCAGCATTTT

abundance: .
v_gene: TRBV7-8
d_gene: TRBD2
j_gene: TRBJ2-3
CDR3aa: CASSPLAGEGDTQYF
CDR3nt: TGTGCCAGCAGCCCGTTAGCGGGAGAAGGAGATACGCAGTATTTT

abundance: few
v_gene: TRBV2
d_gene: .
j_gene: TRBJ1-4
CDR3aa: CASSEWREGEYGKLFF
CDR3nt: TGTGCCAGCAGTGAATGGCGCGAGGGGGAATACGGAAAACTGTTTTTT

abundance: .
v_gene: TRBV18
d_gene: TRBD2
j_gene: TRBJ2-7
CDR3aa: CASSPPGTTSYEQYF
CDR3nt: TGTGCCAGCTCCCCACCCGGGACTACTTCCTACGAGCAGTACTTC

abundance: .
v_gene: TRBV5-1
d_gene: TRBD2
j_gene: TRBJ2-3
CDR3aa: CASSSRDYKDTQYF
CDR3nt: TGCGCCAGCAGCTCCCGGGACTATAAAGATACGCAGTATTTT

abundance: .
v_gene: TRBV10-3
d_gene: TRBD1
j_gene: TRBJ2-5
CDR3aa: CAISDQTGILKETQYF
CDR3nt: TGTGCCATCAGTGACCAGACAGGGATCCTGAAAGAGACCCAGTACTTC

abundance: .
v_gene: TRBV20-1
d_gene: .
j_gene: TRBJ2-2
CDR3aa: CSARSQNTGELFF
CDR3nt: TGCAGTGCTAGGAGCCAGAACACCGGGGAGCTGTTTTTT

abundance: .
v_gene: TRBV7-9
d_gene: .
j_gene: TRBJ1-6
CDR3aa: CASSTVEGVLNSPLHF
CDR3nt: TGTGCCAGCAGCACGGTCGAGGGGGTCCTCAATTCACCCCTCCACTTT

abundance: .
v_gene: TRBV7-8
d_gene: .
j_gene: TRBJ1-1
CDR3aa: CASSLAMNTEAFF
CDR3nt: TGTGCCAGCAGCTTAGCGATGAACACTGAAGCTTTCTTT

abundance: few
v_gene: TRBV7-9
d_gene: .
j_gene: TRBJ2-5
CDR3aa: CASSLGQLGETQYF
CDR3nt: TGTGCCAGCAGCTTAGGACAACTTGGGGAGACCCAGTACTTC

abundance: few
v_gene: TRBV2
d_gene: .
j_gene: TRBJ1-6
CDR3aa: CASSAIRALHF
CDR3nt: TGTGCCAGCAGTGCAATTCGGGCCCTCCACTTT